This T cell receptor beta chain was found in a study of T cell clonotyping in hematopoietic cell transplantation. Regarding the study as a whole: After transplant, recipient diversity fell while pathologically expanded clonotypes grew through day 180. No sorting was done, leaving CD4 and CD8 contributions mixed. Graft donor and pretransplant recipient Inverse Simpson Index values predicted broader posttransplant TCR diversity.

TCRdb keeps only in-frame clones here, not all; method: immunoSEQ multiplex PCR. The sample has approximately 12,000 clones, about 88% seen once. This CDR3 region has 15 residues. The V gene end was trimmed by 5 bases and the J gene end by 3 bases; junction bases not matched to a gene: 8. The germline V gene has CDR1 MNHEY and CDR2 SMNVEV (reference sequence). Recipient blood drawn about 28 days pretransplant and days 30, 100, 180 after. About this clone: The antigen is unknown.

V gene TRBV27 combines with J gene TRBJ2-7; 9 positions agree with TRBD1. The sequencing used PBMCs, collected 100 days after allogeneic stem cell transplant. The sequence came from a female patient in her sixties who had an allogeneic stem cell transplant from an unrelated donor, so the T cells may come from the graft donor. Some clones in this sample may be carry-over from other donors' samples. CDR3 DNA sequence: TGTGCCAGCAGTCTAGGACAGGGGTCTTTCTACGAGCAGTACTTC. Translating it yields CASSLGQGSFYEQYF.